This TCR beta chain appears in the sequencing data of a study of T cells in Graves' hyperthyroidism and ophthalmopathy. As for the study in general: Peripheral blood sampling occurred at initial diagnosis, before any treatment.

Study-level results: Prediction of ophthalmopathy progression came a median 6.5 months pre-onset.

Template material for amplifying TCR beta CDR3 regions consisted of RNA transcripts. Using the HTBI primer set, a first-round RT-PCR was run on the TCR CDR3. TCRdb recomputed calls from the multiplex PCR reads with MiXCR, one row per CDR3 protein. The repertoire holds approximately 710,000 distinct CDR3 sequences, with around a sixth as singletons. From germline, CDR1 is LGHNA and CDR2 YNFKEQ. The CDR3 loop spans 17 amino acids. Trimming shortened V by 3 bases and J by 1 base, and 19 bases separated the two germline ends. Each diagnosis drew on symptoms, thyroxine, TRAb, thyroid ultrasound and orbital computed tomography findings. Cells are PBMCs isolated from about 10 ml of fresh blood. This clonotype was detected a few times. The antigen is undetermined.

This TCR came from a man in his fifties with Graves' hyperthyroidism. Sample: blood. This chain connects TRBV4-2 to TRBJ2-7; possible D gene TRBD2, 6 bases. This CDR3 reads CASSHSGSLAASYEQYF. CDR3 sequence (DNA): TGTGCCAGCAGCCACAGTGGGTCTTTAGCGGCTTCCTACGAGCAGTACTTC.